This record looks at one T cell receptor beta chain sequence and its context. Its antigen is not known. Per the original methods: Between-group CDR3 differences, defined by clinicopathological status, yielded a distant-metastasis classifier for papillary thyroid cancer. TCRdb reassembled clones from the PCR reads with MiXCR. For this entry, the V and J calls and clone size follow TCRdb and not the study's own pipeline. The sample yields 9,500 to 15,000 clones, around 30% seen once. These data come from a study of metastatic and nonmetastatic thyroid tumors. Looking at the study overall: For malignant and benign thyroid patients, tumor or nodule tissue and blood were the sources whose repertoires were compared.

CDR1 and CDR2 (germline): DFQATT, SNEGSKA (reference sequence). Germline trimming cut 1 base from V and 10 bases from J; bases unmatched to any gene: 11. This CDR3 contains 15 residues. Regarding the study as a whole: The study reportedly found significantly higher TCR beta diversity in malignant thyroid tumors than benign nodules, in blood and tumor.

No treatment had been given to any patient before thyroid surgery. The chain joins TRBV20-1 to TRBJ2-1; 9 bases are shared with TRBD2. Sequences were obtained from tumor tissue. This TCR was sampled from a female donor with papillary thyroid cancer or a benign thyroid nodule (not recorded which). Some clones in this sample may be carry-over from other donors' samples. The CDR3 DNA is TGCAGTGCTAGAGTCCAGGCGGGAGGGCCGGGGGAGCAGTTCTTC. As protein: CSARVQAGGPGEQFF.